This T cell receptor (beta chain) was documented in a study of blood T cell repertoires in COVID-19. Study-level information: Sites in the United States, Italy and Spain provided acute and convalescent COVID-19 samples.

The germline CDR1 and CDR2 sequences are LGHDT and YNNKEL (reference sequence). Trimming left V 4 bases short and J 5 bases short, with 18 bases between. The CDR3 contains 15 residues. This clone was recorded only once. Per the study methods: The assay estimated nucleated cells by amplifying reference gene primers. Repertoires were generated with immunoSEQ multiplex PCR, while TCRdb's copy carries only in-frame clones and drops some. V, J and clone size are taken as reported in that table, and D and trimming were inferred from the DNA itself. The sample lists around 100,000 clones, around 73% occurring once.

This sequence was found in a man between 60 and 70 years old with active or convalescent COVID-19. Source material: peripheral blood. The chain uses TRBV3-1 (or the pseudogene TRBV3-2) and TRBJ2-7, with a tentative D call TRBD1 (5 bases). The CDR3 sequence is CASSLQRGRADEQYF. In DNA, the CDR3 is TGTGCCAGCAGCCTCCAGCGAGGCAGGGCGGACGAGCAGTACTTC.